The 29 T cell receptor beta chains listed next were all sequenced from one sample in a study of CD8 T cells in Susac syndrome. Reverse transcription of roughly 0.45 to 1 ug RNA was performed with random hexamers. TCRdb re-derived calls from the immunoSEQ multiplex PCR reads in MiXCR, one entry per CDR3 protein. The sample comprises tens of thousands of distinct CDR3 sequences, about 94% of which are singletons, and roughly 0.42% rests with the top ten. The sequencing sample was made of CD8+ T cells from PBMCs. The receptors stem from a human donor with multiple sclerosis.

This sequence joins TRBV29-1 and TRBJ1-2, with 7 bases fitting TRBD1. V shed 2 bases and J 5 bases; nucleotides not matched to a gene: 17. The germline V gene has CDR1 SQVTM and CDR2 ANQGSEA. This CDR3 has 17 residues. CDR3 coding DNA: TGCAGCGTTGAATCCCAATCATGGGCCACAGGGGAGTATGGCTACACCTTC. Encoded protein: CSVESQSWATGEYGYTF.

The rearrangement uses TRBV6-6 and TRBJ2-1, with D unresolved. The CDR3 contains 15 residues. In germline, CDR1 is MNHNY, CDR2 SVGAGI (reference sequence). Trimming took off 2 bases at V and 2 bases at J, with 10 bases between the two ends. The CDR3, as DNA: TGTGCCAGCAGTTACCGAAGGGATACCTACAATGAGCAGTTCTTC. Translated, it gives CASSYRRDTYNEQFF.

This chain's CDR3 is CASSSSGSGRETQYF. The CDR3 nucleotides are TGTGCCAGCAGCTCTAGCGGGAGTGGTCGAGAGACCCAGTACTTC. The V gene is TRBV7-9, the J gene TRBJ2-5; 10 nucleotides match TRBD2. Germline loops: CDR1 SEHNR, CDR2 FQNEAQ (reference sequence). The CDR3 has 15 amino acids. After removal of 4 bases from V and 4 bases from J, the junction contained 6 bases not matched to a gene. Full variable domain (missing parts from reference TRBV7-9 and TRBJ2-5): DTGVSQNPRHKITKRGQNVTFRCDPISEHNRLYWYRQTLGQGPEFLTYFQNEAQLEKSRLLSDRFSAERPKGSFSTLEIQRTEQGDSAMYLCASSSSGSGRETQYFGPGTRLLVL.

The rearrangement uses TRBV7-9 and TRBJ2-5; 10 bases line up with TRBD1. The CDR3 runs to 16 residues. CDR1 is SEHNR and CDR2 is FQNEAQ in the germline V gene (reference sequence). V gave up 6 bases and J gave up 4 bases; unmatched junction bases: 11. The CDR3 DNA reads as TGTGCCAGCAGAGATACCGGGACAGGGGTGCGAGAGACCCAGTACTTC. Protein product: CASRDTGTGVRETQYF.

V and J are TRBV7-2 and TRBJ1-2, with no clear D. The germline CDR1 and CDR2 sequences are SGHTA and FQGNSA. CDR3 length: 15 residues. V lost 5 bases and J 4 bases, leaving 17 bases between the germline ends. The chain's CDR3 is CASSAPGRTRYGYTF. CDR3 nucleotides: TGTGCCAGCAGCGCCCCTGGCCGCACGCGCTATGGCTACACCTTC. The variable domain in full, completed from reference TRBV7-2 and TRBJ1-2, reads GAGVSQSPSNKVTEKGKDVELRCDPISGHTALYWYRQSLGQGLEFLIYFQGNSAPDKSGLPSDRFSAERTGGSVSTLTIQRTQQEDSAVYLCASSAPGRTRYGYTFGSGTRLTVV.

The chain carries TRBV29-1 and TRBJ2-6, with unresolved D. V lost 5 bases and J lost 3, with 11 bases in between. The length of the CDR3 is 14 residues. Per germline, CDR1 SQVTM and CDR2 ANQGSEA. The CDR3 nucleotides are TGCAGCGTTTCGTGGGAAGGTGGGGCCAACGTCCTGACTTTC. The encoded protein is CSVSWEGGANVLTF.

This clonotype was picked up a small number of times. V and J are TRBV6-5 and TRBJ2-2; TRBD1 might be the D (6 bases). In germline, CDR1 is MNHEY, CDR2 SVGAGI. The CDR3 consists of 16 residues. Trimming removed 0 bases at V and 1 base at J, with 9 bases between. CDR3 sequence (DNA): TGTGCCAGCAGTTACTCCACAGGGAAGAACACCGGGGAGCTGTTTTTT. Translated: CASSYSTGKNTGELFF.

The J gene is TRBJ2-1, the V gene TRBV29-1, with 7 bases that match TRBD1. Looked up from germline, CDR1 is SQVTM and CDR2 is ANQGSEA. Germline trimming cut 1 base from V and 8 bases from J; bases unmatched to any gene: 8. The length of the CDR3 is 14 residues. CDR3 sequence reads: CSVEGDRASDEQFF. The CDR3 DNA follows: TGCAGCGTTGAAGGTGACAGGGCTTCGGATGAGCAGTTCTTC.

The V and J genes are TRBV27 and TRBJ1-5; TRBD1 agrees at 10 bases. V lost 7 bases and J lost 6; bases outside the gene matches: 9. Germline values: CDR1 MNHEY, CDR2 SMNVEV (reference sequence). The CDR3 sequence is 15 residues long. The CDR3 DNA sequence: TGTGCCAGCACCGAGACAGGGGGCGTCTCTCAGCCCCAGCATTTT. This translates into CASTETGGVSQPQHF.

The CDR3 DNA reads TGCAGCGTTGAAGAGTTTGAGGGACAGGGATTCACTGAAGCTTTCTTT. Encoded protein: CSVEEFEGQGFTEAFF. The gene calls are TRBV29-1 and TRBJ1-1; 9 nucleotides line up with TRBD1. J gave up 4 bases and V 0 bases, and 9 bases lay outside the gene matches. The length of the CDR3 is 16 residues. Germline lookup yields CDR1 SQVTM and CDR2 ANQGSEA.

The chain is built from TRBV7-9 and TRBJ2-3, with D perhaps being TRBD1 or TRBD2 (5 bases each). The germline V gene encodes CDR1 SEHNR and CDR2 FQNEAQ (reference sequence). V was pared by 1 base and J by 0 bases, with 11 bases between. The CDR3 loop spans 16 amino acids. The CDR3 coding sequence is TGTGCCAGCAGCTTAGTTGGGGGTCCTAGCACAGATACGCAGTATTTT. This sequence encodes CASSLVGGPSTDTQYF.

J is TRBJ1-1 and V is TRBV20-1, with no clear D. Germline lookup yields CDR1 DFQATT and CDR2 SNEGSKA (reference sequence). V lost 0 bases and J lost 4, with 12 bases in between. The CDR3 spans 14 residues. CDR3 DNA sequence: TGCAGTGCTAGAGATCTATTGGAATTCACTGAAGCTTTCTTT. Protein: CSARDLLEFTEAFF.

Only a few counts were recorded for this clonotype. The rearrangement uses TRBV9 and TRBJ2-3; D perhaps matches TRBD2 (6 bases). The CDR3 runs to 14 residues. Trimming removed 4 bases at V and 3 bases at J, with 12 bases between. Per the germline V gene, CDR1 is SGDLS and CDR2 is YYNGEE. This CDR3 is CASSPRRGTDTQYF. In DNA, the CDR3 is TGTGCCAGCAGCCCTAGGCGGGGAACAGATACGCAGTATTTT.

The chain couples TRBV6-2 or TRBV6-3 to TRBJ2-7; 9 positions agree with TRBD1. Germline V CDR1 and CDR2: MNHEY, SVGEGT. J was trimmed by 0 bases and V by 10 bases; bases with no gene match: 4. The CDR3 runs to 13 residues. CDR3 in DNA: TGTGCCACCGGACAGGGGTTCTCCTACGAGCAGTACTTC. Protein product: CATGQGFSYEQYF.

This clonotype was observed once. The chain has TRBV13 and TRBJ2-7, with 7 bases aligning to TRBD1. The CDR3 totals 14 residues. J gave up 5 bases and V 0 bases, and 4 bases lay outside the gene matches. The germline CDR1 and CDR2 sequences are PRHDT and FYEKMQ (reference sequence). This chain's CDR3 is CASSLGDRADEQYF. CDR3 nucleotide sequence: TGTGCCAGCAGCTTAGGCGACAGGGCCGACGAGCAGTACTTC.

The table lists this clonotype with a few counts. A junction end diverges from the germline sequence, so it may reflect a read error. The chain couples TRBV5-1 to TRBJ2-7; D is undetermined. Per germline, CDR1 SGHRS and CDR2 YFSETQ. The CDR3 runs to 11 residues. The CDR3: CASSFLYEQYF. CDR3 nucleotide sequence: TGTGCCAGCAGCTTCCTCTACGAGCAGTACTTC.

The chain joins TRBV12-3 or TRBV12-4 to TRBJ2-1; 8 nucleotides match TRBD2. This CDR3 region has 11 residues. V was pared by 6 bases and J by 16 bases, with 8 bases of the junction left unmatched. CDR3 amino acids: CASRSGTRPFF. The CDR3 region has the DNA TGTGCCAGCAGATCCGGGACTAGACCCTTCTTC.

The rearrangement uses TRBV12-3 or TRBV12-4 and TRBJ2-7, with D perhaps being TRBD1 or TRBD2 (5 bases each). The CDR3 is 17 residues long. V was pared by 5 bases and J by 0 bases, with 20 bases between. The CDR3 reads CASSNSGRETVSYEQYF. Written as DNA, the CDR3 is TGTGCCAGCAGTAACAGCGGTAGGGAGACAGTCTCCTACGAGCAGTACTTC.

This chain joins TRBV20-1 and TRBJ1-2; the D gene is possibly TRBD1 (6 bases). Germline CDR1 is DFQATT and CDR2 is SNEGSKA (reference sequence). There are 15 residues in the CDR3. Deletions cut 0 bases from V and 1 base from J, with 12 bases between. CDR3 protein: CSARDPGDYNYGYTF. DNA of the CDR3: TGCAGTGCTAGAGATCCAGGGGATTATAACTATGGCTACACCTTC.

The chain links TRBV11-1 to TRBJ2-2; 9 bases are shared with TRBD2. J lost 0 bases, V lost 5 bases, and 19 bases had no gene match. The germline gives CDR1 SGHAT, CDR2 FQDESV (reference sequence). This CDR3 region has 21 residues. CDR3 region: CASSPSWPGTSLHSNTGELFF. Here the CDR3 DNA reads TGTGCCAGCAGCCCCAGTTGGCCGGGGACTAGCCTCCATTCGAACACCGGGGAGCTGTTTTTT.

This chain joins TRBV7-9 and TRBJ2-7; 9 bases match TRBD2. The V gene's germline CDR1 is SEHNR and CDR2 FQNEAQ (reference sequence). The ends lost 0 bases at V and 2 bases at J; junction bases unmatched: 5. The CDR3 consists of 16 residues. The CDR3 protein is CASSLASGGRTYEQYF. The CDR3 nucleotides read TGTGCCAGCAGCTTAGCTAGCGGGGGCCGTACCTACGAGCAGTACTTC.

The V gene is TRBV6-2 or TRBV6-3, the J gene TRBJ2-7, with TRBD2 matching over 11 bases. The CDR3 is made up of 16 amino acids. With V trimmed by 5 bases and J by 4 bases, 10 bases remained unmatched. Germline V gene lookup returns CDR1 MNHEY and CDR2 SVGEGT. The CDR3 nucleotides read TGTGCCAGCAGTCGGCTAACTAGCGGGGGAATGTACGAGCAGTACTTC. Translating gives CASSRLTSGGMYEQYF.

The V gene is TRBV29-1, the J gene TRBJ2-7; possibly TRBD2 for D (6 bases). Germline assignment: CDR1 SQVTM and CDR2 ANQGSEA. V dropped 1 base and J dropped 1 base, with 14 bases sitting between them. The CDR3 sequence is 15 residues long. The CDR3: CSVEVGGKGSYEQYF. Written as DNA, the CDR3 is TGCAGCGTTGAAGTGGGCGGGAAAGGGTCCTACGAGCAGTACTTC.

The V gene is TRBV4-3, the J gene TRBJ2-7; the match to TRBD1 covers 7 bases. Germline CDR1 and CDR2: LGHNA and YSLEER. J gave up 2 bases and V 3 bases, and 7 bases lay outside the gene matches. The CDR3 sequence is 15 residues long. The CDR3 loop reads CASSQGQSYTYEQYF. The CDR3 DNA follows: TGCGCCAGCAGCCAGGGACAGTCCTACACCTACGAGCAGTACTTC.

This clonotype was counted once. CDR3 sequence reads: CASSLGTDIQYF. The DNA of the CDR3 is TGTGCCAGCAGTTTAGGGACCGACATTCAGTACTTC. The chain recombines TRBV12-3 or TRBV12-4 with TRBJ2-4, with D uncertain. The CDR3 has 12 residues. Between the trimmed V and J ends, which lost 1 base and 8 bases, there was a span of 6 bases.

The rearrangement uses TRBV24-1 and TRBJ2-1; 15 positions agree with TRBD2. CDR1 is KGHDR and CDR2 is SFDVKD in the germline V gene. V lost 3 bases and J lost 9; bases outside the gene matches: 2. CDR3 length: 15 residues. CDR3 nucleotide sequence: TGTGCCACCAGTGATCGGACTAGCGGGAGGGTTGAGCAGTTCTTC. Translating it yields CATSDRTSGRVEQFF.

The chain links TRBV15 to TRBJ2-1; maybe TRBD2 (6 bases). The CDR3 length is 16 residues. The V gene's germline CDR1 is LNHNV and CDR2 YYDKDF (reference sequence). Deletions cut 0 bases from V and 6 bases from J, with 15 bases between. Written as DNA, the CDR3 is TGTGCCACCAGCAGAGAACGGCCAGGGAGGCCCAATGAGCAGTTCTTC. It is translated as CATSRERPGRPNEQFF. Looking up the rest from reference TRBV15 and TRBJ2-1 gives the full variable domain: DAMVIQNPRYQVTQFGKPVTLSCSQTLNHNVMYWYQQKSSQAPKLLFHYYDKDFNNEADTPDNFQSRRPNTSFCFLDIRSPGLGDTAMYLCATSRERPGRPNEQFFGPGTRLTVL.

V gene TRBV5-8 combines with J gene TRBJ2-7; D may be TRBD2 (5 bases). The germline V gene encodes CDR1 SGHTS and CDR2 YDEGEE. The CDR3 loop spans 14 amino acids. V was shortened by 7 bases and J by 3 bases, with 17 bases between the two germline ends. CDR3 DNA sequence: TGTGCCAGCTTCGTCCGGGGTCAGAGCTACGAGCAGTACTTC. Its protein product is CASFVRGQSYEQYF.

The rearrangement uses TRBV4-1 and TRBJ2-7; 8 bases fit TRBD2. Unmatched junction bases numbered 2, after V lost 3 bases and J lost 1 base. The V gene's germline CDR1 is MGHRA and CDR2 YSYEKL. The CDR3 runs 14 residues. CDR3 coding DNA: TGCGCCAGCAGCCAGGCGGGAGGTTCCTACGAGCAGTACTTC. As protein: CASSQAGGSYEQYF.